This T cell receptor beta chain comes out of a study of T cells after yellow fever vaccination. MiXCR, run by TCRdb on the 5' RACE reads, gives a single entry per CDR3 protein. The sample holds some 670,000 distinct CDR3 sequences, approximately 13% seen once. Germline V lookup: CDR1 SGHRS, CDR2 YFSETQ. The CDR3 is made up of 15 amino acids. V lost 0 bases, J lost 3 bases, and 13 bases lay in between. This clonotype was seen more than once but under ten times. The clonotype comes from a young man who received the YFV17D yellow fever vaccine. V and J are TRBV5-1 and TRBJ2-7; possible D gene TRBD1, 6 bases. This specimen consisted of PBMCs, obtained on the day of the yellow fever booster vaccination. The CDR3 DNA sequence: TGCGCCAGCAGCTTGGAGGGTGGACAGTTCTACGAGCAGTACTTC. Translation gives CASSLEGGQFYEQYF.